One sample yielded the 24 T cell receptor beta chains listed below, sequenced in a study (dated by TCRdb to 2021 to 2024). The library was produced with the immunoSEQ multiplex PCR assay. TCRdb obtained this table from immuneACCESS and retained in-frame rearrangements with V and J assigned. These tables miss some clones; where compared with another copy, unresolved V genes account for less than half of the shortfall, and the remainder is unexplained. The sample profile shows some 70,000 clones; 93% of them were found once. The ten largest clones take up roughly 4% of the sample. Material: PBMCs. The receptor source for this set is a man aged 35 to 55 with rheumatoid arthritis.

The V and J genes are TRBV7-3 and TRBJ1-6; D might be TRBD1 (5 bases). Germline loops: CDR1 SGHTA, CDR2 FQGTGA. This CDR3 is 16 amino acids long. The V gene lost 5 bases and the J gene lost 0 bases, with 11 bases spanning the gap. This chain's CDR3 is CASSTQGSSYNSPLHF. The CDR3 DNA reads as TGTGCCAGCAGCACCCAGGGAAGCTCCTATAATTCACCCCTCCACTTT. Filled out from reference TRBV7-3 and TRBJ1-6, the complete variable domain reads GAGVSQTPSNKVTEKGKYVELRCDPISGHTALYWYRQSLGQGPEFLIYFQGTGAADDSGLPNDRFFAVRPEGSVSTLKIQRTERGDSAVYLCASSTQGSSYNSPLHFGNGTRLTVT.

This rearrangement joins TRBV12-3 or TRBV12-4 to TRBJ1-5; the D is unclear. This CDR3 region has 12 residues. V lost 4 bases, J lost 7 bases, and 8 bases lay in between. The CDR3: CASSSKRQPQHF. CDR3 DNA: TGTGCCAGCAGTTCTAAAAGGCAGCCCCAGCATTTT.

The chain combines TRBV7-3 with TRBJ2-3, with D possibly TRBD1 on 6 matching bases. The germline V gene has CDR1 SGHTA and CDR2 FQGTGA. The length of the CDR3 is 15 residues. V lost 0 bases and J lost 2, with 9 bases in between. The CDR3 spells CASSLTQGPTDTQYF. CDR3 nucleotide sequence: TGTGCCAGCAGCTTAACCCAGGGGCCCACAGATACGCAGTATTTT.

The V gene is TRBV4-3, the J gene TRBJ1-2; 8 nucleotides line up with TRBD1. CDR3 length: 15 residues. The germline V gene has CDR1 LGHNA and CDR2 YSLEER. Trimming at V came to 7 bases and at J to 2 bases, leaving 9 bases not matched to a gene. The CDR3 DNA sequence: TGCGCCAGCAAGCCGGGGACAGGCCGAAACTATGGCTACACCTTC. Residues: CASKPGTGRNYGYTF.

V usage is TRBV6-5 and J usage is TRBJ1-5; D uncertain. Germline V gives CDR1 MNHEY, CDR2 SVGAGI. This CDR3 has 13 residues. V was cut by 6 bases and J by 3 bases, with 9 bases left in between. CDR3 sequence (DNA): TGTGCCAGCAGAGATGTTCTCAATCAGCCCCAGCATTTT. Translation gives CASRDVLNQPQHF.

This CDR3 is CSAQRGGSKYEQYF. The CDR3, as DNA: TGCAGCGCCCAAAGGGGCGGGAGTAAGTACGAGCAGTACTTC. The J gene is TRBJ2-7, the V gene TRBV29-1, with 7 bases matching TRBD2. The CDR3 extends over 14 amino acids. The germline gives CDR1 SQVTM, CDR2 ANQGSEA. With V trimmed by 7 bases and J by 4 bases, 13 bases remained unmatched.

The rearrangement uses TRBV19 and TRBJ2-7; 8 positions agree with TRBD1. The germline gives CDR1 LNHDA, CDR2 SQIVND (reference sequence). The CDR3 has 15 amino acids. J gave up 4 bases and V 5 bases, and 10 bases lay outside the gene matches. CDR3 DNA: TGTGCCAGTAGTCCAACCGGGACAGGAACTTACGAGCAGTACTTC. It translates to CASSPTGTGTYEQYF. Full variable domain (remainder filled in from reference TRBV19 and TRBJ2-7): DGGITQSPKYLFRKEGQNVTLSCEQNLNHDAMYWYRQDPGQGLRLIYYSQIVNDFQKGDIAEGYSVSREKKESFPLTVTSAQKNPTAFYLCASSPTGTGTYEQYFGPGTRLTVT.

The V call is TRBV7-2, the J call TRBJ2-2; D is unresolved. Trimming took 3 bases from V and 0 from J, leaving 8 bases between them. Germline V CDR1 and CDR2: SGHTA, FQGNSA. This CDR3 spans 15 amino acids. The CDR3 coding sequence is TGTGCCAGCAGCTTGGGCTCCACGAACACCGGGGAGCTGTTTTTT. Translating it yields CASSLGSTNTGELFF.

CDR3 in DNA: TGTGCCATCAGTGATGAGGGAGGGGGCTATGGCTACACCTTC. This translates into CAISDEGGGYGYTF. This chain uses TRBV10-3 with TRBJ1-2; D possibly corresponds to TRBD1 (6 bases). This CDR3 is built from 14 residues. Trimming left V 3 bases short and J 4 bases short, with 12 bases between. Per the germline V gene, CDR1 is ENHRY and CDR2 is SYGVKD.

This clone occurred once. V gene TRBV5-1 combines with J gene TRBJ2-5, with TRBD1 identical over 7 bases. The germline gives CDR1 SGHRS, CDR2 YFSETQ. J gave up 4 bases and V 4 bases, and 10 bases lay outside the gene matches. The CDR3 runs 15 residues. In DNA form, the CDR3 reads TGCGCCAGCAGCCAGGGACAGCTATCGGGAGAGACCCAGTACTTC. Protein product: CASSQGQLSGETQYF.

This clone has only one observation. The V call is TRBV24-1, the J call TRBJ2-1; 10 bases are shared with TRBD2. The CDR3 totals 16 residues. Losses at the gene ends were 3 bases for V and 0 bases for J; bases not matched to a gene: 1. Germline V gene data show CDR1 as KGHDR and CDR2 as SFDVKD. In DNA form, the CDR3 reads TGTGCCACCAGTGATGCTAGCGGGAGCTCCTACAATGAGCAGTTCTTC. It codes for CATSDASGSSYNEQFF.

The gene calls are TRBV14 and TRBJ1-2; D not certain. Trimming removed 0 bases at V and 0 bases at J, with 8 bases between. This CDR3 region has 15 residues. CDR1 SGHDN and CDR2 FVKESK come from the germline V gene. In DNA form, the CDR3 reads TGTGCCAGCAGCCAAGATCCCGACCCTAACTATGGCTACACCTTC. Its protein is CASSQDPDPNYGYTF.

The gene calls are TRBV24-1 and TRBJ2-3, with D perhaps assigned TRBD1 or TRBD2 (6 bases each). The V gene's germline CDR1 is KGHDR and CDR2 SFDVKD. The length of the CDR3 is 14 residues. Trimming left V 9 bases short and J 0 bases short, with 12 bases between. In DNA form, the CDR3 reads TGTGCCACCGCGGGGCAGGGGAGCACAGATACGCAGTATTTT. Its protein product is CATAGQGSTDTQYF.

This chain uses TRBV9 with TRBJ1-3, with 8 bases that match TRBD1. The CDR3 is 16 amino acids. Germline CDR1 SGDLS, CDR2 YYNGEE. Trimming took 4 bases from V and 0 from J; bases not matched to a gene: 6. The CDR3 DNA follows: TGTGCCAGCAGCCCCAGACAGGGGAACTCTGGAAACACCATATATTTT. Translating gives CASSPRQGNSGNTIYF.

Here the CDR3 reads CASSPRSGAGYGYTF. In DNA form, the CDR3 reads TGTGCCAGCAGCCCCCGTTCGGGAGCGGGCTATGGCTACACCTTC. The V call is TRBV11-2, the J call TRBJ1-2; D is unclear. The germline V gene has CDR1 SGHAT and CDR2 FQNNGV. The length of the CDR3 is 15 residues. Trimming removed 5 bases at V and 4 bases at J, with 17 bases between.

This clone was recorded once. The V and J genes are TRBV9 and TRBJ2-5; a weak D match, TRBD1 (6 bases). Germline V gene lookup returns CDR1 SGDLS and CDR2 YYNGEE. The germline V and J ends were trimmed by 3 bases and 3 bases, with 12 bases remaining between them. The CDR3 extends over 14 amino acids. The CDR3 loop reads CASSEGDGKETQYF. DNA for the CDR3: TGTGCCAGCAGCGAGGGGGACGGCAAAGAGACCCAGTACTTC.

This sequence joins TRBV14 and TRBJ1-2, with a weak D call TRBD1 (5 bases). With 0 bases removed from V and 1 base from J, the gap between germline ends came to 18 bases. The length of the CDR3 is 18 residues. Germline CDR1 and CDR2: SGHDN and FVKESK. Written as DNA, the CDR3 is TGTGCCAGCAGCCAAGAGAAGCTAGGGGCAGCCCGTAACTATGGCTACACCTTC. It translates to CASSQEKLGAARNYGYTF.

CDR3 coding DNA: TGTGCCAGCAGTGAGGGGGATACCTACGAGCAGTACTTC. Translation: CASSEGDTYEQYF. The chain links TRBV6-1 to TRBJ2-7; D may match TRBD1 or TRBD2 (5 bases each). This CDR3 comprises 13 residues. V was pared by 3 bases and J by 2 bases, with 8 bases between. Germline V gene data show CDR1 as MNHNS and CDR2 as SASEGT.

V and J are TRBV19 and TRBJ1-5; a possible D gene is TRBD1 (5 bases). Between the trimmed V and J ends, which lost 4 bases and 4 bases, there was a span of 17 bases. Germline lookup yields CDR1 LNHDA and CDR2 SQIVND (reference sequence). The CDR3 runs 16 residues. The CDR3 loop reads CASSTHPGLGNQPQHF. The CDR3 bases are TGTGCCAGTAGTACACACCCGGGGCTGGGGAATCAGCCCCAGCATTTT. Looking up the rest from reference TRBV19 and TRBJ1-5 gives the full variable domain: DGGITQSPKYLFRKEGQNVTLSCEQNLNHDAMYWYRQDPGQGLRLIYYSQIVNDFQKGDIAEGYSVSREKKESFPLTVTSAQKNPTAFYLCASSTHPGLGNQPQHFGDGTRLSIL.

V is TRBV6-1 and J is TRBJ2-7; D possibly uses TRBD1 or TRBD2 (5 bases each). CDR1 is MNHNS, CDR2 SASEGT, per germline. V gave up 3 bases and J gave up 9 bases, with 9 bases separating them. The CDR3 covers 11 residues. The CDR3 here is CASSDRDGQYF. CDR3 DNA: TGTGCCAGCAGTGACCGGGACGGGCAGTACTTC.

The chain uses TRBV5-4 and TRBJ2-1; 8 nucleotides match TRBD2. With 3 bases clipped from V and 5 bases from J, the junction kept 10 bases outside the gene matches. Germline V gene sequence: CDR1 SGHNT, CDR2 YYREEE (reference sequence). The CDR3 has 16 residues. The CDR3 DNA sequence: TGTGCCAGCAGCTCGGGGGGGGCGGGACGCAACAATGAGCAGTTCTTC. As protein: CASSSGGAGRNNEQFF.

The rearrangement links TRBV3-1 (or the pseudogene TRBV3-2) to TRBJ1-1; no definite D call. Trimming cost V 4 bases and J 0 bases, with 9 bases left between them. The CDR3 is 14 amino acids. The germline CDR1 and CDR2 sequences are LGHDT and YNNKEL (reference sequence). CDR3: CASSPTRMNTEAFF. The CDR3 DNA is TGTGCCAGCAGCCCGACACGCATGAACACTGAAGCTTTCTTT.

The chain uses TRBV19 and TRBJ2-2; possibly TRBD2 for D (6 bases). This CDR3 is built from 16 residues. V was pared by 7 bases and J by 4 bases, with 19 bases between. Germline CDR1 and CDR2: LNHDA and SQIVND (reference sequence). DNA of the CDR3: TGTGCCAGTAAGGGAGGTAGTAGATTTCCCACCGGGGAGCTGTTTTTT. This codes for CASKGGSRFPTGELFF.

The chain combines TRBV19 with TRBJ1-5; D ambiguous. With 5 bases removed from V and 5 bases from J, the gap between germline ends came to 7 bases. CDR3 length equals 12 residues. Per the germline V gene, CDR1 is LNHDA and CDR2 is SQIVND (reference sequence). The CDR3 here is CASSGEYQPQHF. CDR3 nucleotide sequence: TGTGCCAGTAGTGGGGAGTATCAGCCCCAGCATTTT.